The next 17 T cell receptor beta chains were all read from a single sample in a study of blood T cell repertoires in COVID-19. Generated by immunoSEQ multiplex PCR, the TCRdb table keeps only in-frame clones and is missing some. The table records about 270,000 clones, 80% to 95% of them present only once. Sequencing input: PBMCs or T cells enriched from blood (not recorded which). Receptors originate from a man between 35 and 55 years old who had been exposed to COVID-19.

V gene TRBV27 combines with J gene TRBJ1-5; 9 nucleotides agree with TRBD1. The trim removed 3 bases at V and 0 bases at J, leaving 3 bases unmatched. CDR1 is MNHEY, CDR2 SMNVEV, per germline (reference sequence). This CDR3 contains 16 residues. CDR3 DNA sequence: TGTGCCAGCAGTTTGGGACAGGGATATAGCAATCAGCCCCAGCATTTT. This gives the protein CASSLGQGYSNQPQHF.

The rearrangement joins TRBV19 to TRBJ2-7; 13 bases are a match to TRBD2. Germline CDR1 reads LNHDA; CDR2 reads SQIVND (reference sequence). This CDR3 comprises 15 residues. The V segment lost 1 base and the J segment 3 bases; nucleotides outside the gene matches: 0. In nucleotides, the CDR3 is TGTGCCAGTAGTATAGGGACTAGCGGGAGCTACGAGCAGTACTTC. Amino acids: CASSIGTSGSYEQYF. The variable domain in full, completed from reference TRBV19 and TRBJ2-7, reads DGGITQSPKYLFRKEGQNVTLSCEQNLNHDAMYWYRQDPGQGLRLIYYSQIVNDFQKGDIAEGYSVSREKKESFPLTVTSAQKNPTAFYLCASSIGTSGSYEQYFGPGTRLTVT.

V and J are TRBV30 and TRBJ2-1; D perhaps matches TRBD2 (5 bases). Germline CDR1 reads GTSNPN; CDR2 reads SVGIG (reference sequence). V was cut by 6 bases and J by 3 bases, with 9 bases left in between. This CDR3 has 12 amino acids. CDR3 nucleotides: TGTGCCTGCATGGCGGGCTACAATGAGCAGTTCTTC. Its translation: CACMAGYNEQFF.

The chain links TRBV3-1 (or the pseudogene TRBV3-2) to TRBJ2-7; perhaps TRBD2 as D (6 bases). Germline assignment: CDR1 LGHDT and CDR2 YNNKEL (reference sequence). V was cut by 0 bases and J by 1 base, with 16 bases left in between. The CDR3 length is 17 residues. The DNA for the CDR3 is TGTGCCAGCAGCCAAGATCGCGCGGGATATGGATCCTACGAGCAGTACTTC. Translating gives CASSQDRAGYGSYEQYF.

V and J are TRBV7-9 and TRBJ2-1, with 9 bases matching TRBD2. From germline, CDR1 is SEHNR and CDR2 FQNEAQ (reference sequence). The CDR3 has 16 amino acids. J was trimmed by 6 bases and V by 5 bases; bases with no gene match: 11. CDR3 nucleotide sequence: TGTGCCAGCAGCCCGCCTGGTAGCGGGAGTTTCAATGAGCAGTTCTTC. It yields the protein CASSPPGSGSFNEQFF.

The chain combines TRBV28 with TRBJ1-2; D not certain. V was trimmed by 7 bases and J by 8 bases, leaving 17 bases between them. This CDR3 has 13 amino acids. CDR1 is MDHEN and CDR2 is SYDVKM in the germline V gene. In DNA, the CDR3 is TGTGCCAGCAACCCGAATAGAGGAGAGGGCTACACCTTC. This encodes CASNPNRGEGYTF.

The chain couples TRBV27 to TRBJ2-5, with D possibly TRBD1 on 6 matching bases. V lost 5 bases and J lost 1, with 11 bases in between. This CDR3 is built from 14 residues. Germline V lookup: CDR1 MNHEY, CDR2 SMNVEV (reference sequence). CDR3 sequence: CASSPGQLQETQYF. In DNA form, the CDR3 reads TGTGCCAGCAGTCCCGGACAGCTCCAAGAGACCCAGTACTTC.

The rearrangement joins TRBV10-2 to TRBJ2-7; 7 bases agree with TRBD1. Unmatched junction bases numbered 2, after V lost 3 bases and J lost 0 bases. CDR1 and CDR2 from the germline V gene are WSHSY and SAAADI. The CDR3 spans 14 residues. The CDR3 sequence is CASSEGDSSYEQYF. DNA for the CDR3: TGCGCCAGCAGTGAAGGGGACAGCTCCTACGAGCAGTACTTC.

The rearrangement joins TRBV29-1 to TRBJ2-1, with 11 bases fitting TRBD2. After removal of 3 bases from V and 4 bases from J, the junction contained 2 bases not matched to a gene. Germline CDR1 reads SQVTM; CDR2 reads ANQGSEA. The CDR3 has 14 residues. This CDR3 is CSVEASGRYNEQFF. In DNA form, the CDR3 reads TGCAGCGTTGAGGCTAGCGGGAGGTACAATGAGCAGTTCTTC.

The chain uses TRBV4-2 and TRBJ2-7; 12 bases fit TRBD2. Germline V gives CDR1 LGHNA, CDR2 YNFKEQ. V dropped 4 bases and J dropped 1; count of bases not matched to a gene: 5. This CDR3 contains 16 residues. The DNA for the CDR3 is TGTGCCAGCAGCCGCCGACTAGCGGGAGAATCCTACGAGCAGTACTTC. Protein: CASSRRLAGESYEQYF.

The chain carries TRBV24-1 and TRBJ1-2; TRBD1 aligns across 9 bases. Germline CDR1 and CDR2: KGHDR and SFDVKD. The J segment lost 4 bases and the V segment lost 4 bases, leaving 6 bases of the junction unmatched. The CDR3 loop spans 15 amino acids. The CDR3 loop reads CATSDPSTGGYGYTF. Written as DNA, the CDR3 is TGTGCCACCAGTGACCCCTCGACAGGGGGCTATGGCTACACCTTC.

J is TRBJ2-2 and V is TRBV3-1 (or the pseudogene TRBV3-2); perhaps TRBD1 as D (6 bases). The germline V and J ends were trimmed by 5 bases and 2 bases, with 15 bases remaining between them. Germline CDR1 is LGHDT and CDR2 is YNNKEL (reference sequence). This CDR3 is built from 16 residues. The CDR3 is CASSLPGHTNTGELFF. The CDR3 DNA is TGTGCCAGCAGCTTACCGGGACACACAAACACCGGGGAGCTGTTTTTT.

Of note for this clone: This CDR3 is also generated by other DNA sequences in the sample. V usage is TRBV11-2 and J usage is TRBJ2-6; D might be TRBD2 (5 bases). The V gene lost 1 base and the J gene lost 1 base, with 5 bases spanning the gap. Germline values: CDR1 SGHAT, CDR2 FQNNGV. This CDR3 spans 15 amino acids. The CDR3 DNA reads TGTGCCAGCAGCTTAGCGGGGTCTGGGGCCAACGTCCTGACTTTC. This encodes CASSLAGSGANVLTF.

This clone was detected a few times. CDR3 sequence (DNA): TGCAGCGTCCGCGCTATGACAGGGTTCGGGGAGCTGTTTTTT. Protein product: CSVRAMTGFGELFF. This rearrangement joins TRBV29-1 to TRBJ2-2, with 7 bases that match TRBD1. V lost 6 bases and J lost 7; bases outside the gene matches: 11. Germline CDR1 reads SQVTM; CDR2 reads ANQGSEA. The CDR3 is 14 amino acids.

Here the CDR3 reads CASSYTGTGVTDTQYF. The CDR3 DNA reads as TGTGCCAGCAGTTACACCGGGACAGGGGTCACAGATACGCAGTATTTT. J is TRBJ2-3 and V is TRBV6-5, with 10 bases lining up with TRBD1. Germline V gene lookup returns CDR1 MNHEY and CDR2 SVGAGI. After removal of 2 bases from V and 2 bases from J, the junction contained 4 bases not matched to a gene. The CDR3 is made up of 16 amino acids.

The V call is TRBV30, the J call TRBJ1-4; tentative D call: TRBD1 (6 bases). V dropped 3 bases and J dropped 4 bases, with 21 bases sitting between them. The CDR3 consists of 17 residues. Germline loops: CDR1 GTSNPN, CDR2 SVGIG (reference sequence). The CDR3 loop reads CAWSKQGQTDFNEKLFF. The CDR3, as DNA: TGTGCCTGGAGCAAACAAGGACAGACGGACTTTAATGAAAAACTGTTTTTT.

V usage is TRBV11-3 and J usage is TRBJ2-1; D may be TRBD2 (5 bases). The ends were cut back, 6 bases at V and 8 bases at J, with 17 bases in the middle. CDR1 and CDR2 from the germline V gene are SGHNT and YENEEA. The CDR3 extends over 14 amino acids. The CDR3 region is CASSRNLADYEQFF. CDR3 DNA: TGTGCCAGCAGTAGGAATCTAGCTGACTATGAGCAGTTCTTC.